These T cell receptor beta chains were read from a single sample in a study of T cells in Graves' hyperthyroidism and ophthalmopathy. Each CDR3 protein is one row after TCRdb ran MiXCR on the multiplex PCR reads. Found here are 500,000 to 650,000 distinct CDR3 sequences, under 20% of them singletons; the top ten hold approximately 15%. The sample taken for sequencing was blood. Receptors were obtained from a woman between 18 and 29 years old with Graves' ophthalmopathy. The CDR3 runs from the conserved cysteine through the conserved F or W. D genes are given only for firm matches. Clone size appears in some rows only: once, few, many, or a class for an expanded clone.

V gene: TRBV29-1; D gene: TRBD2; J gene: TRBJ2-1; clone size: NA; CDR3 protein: CSGGGGAYNEQFF; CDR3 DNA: TGCAGCGGCGGGGGGGGAGCCTACAATGAGCAGTTCTTC
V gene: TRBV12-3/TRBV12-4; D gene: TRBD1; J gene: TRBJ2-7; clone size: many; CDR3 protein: CASSSGQGWENEQYF; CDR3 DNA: TGTGCCAGCAGTTCCGGACAGGGTTGGGAAAACGAGCAGTACTTC
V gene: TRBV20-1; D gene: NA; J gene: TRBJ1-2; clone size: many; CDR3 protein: CSAKNDGNYGYTF; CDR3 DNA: TGCAGTGCCAAGAACGACGGTAACTATGGCTACACCTTC
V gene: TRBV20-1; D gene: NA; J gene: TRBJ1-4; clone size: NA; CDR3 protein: CSASMEWGVKDEKLFF; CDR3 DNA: TGCAGTGCTAGTATGGAGTGGGGGGTTAAGGATGAAAAACTGTTTTTT
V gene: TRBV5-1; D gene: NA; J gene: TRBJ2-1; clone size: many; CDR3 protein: CASSLDYYNEQFF; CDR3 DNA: TGTGCCAGCAGCTTGGACTACTACAATGAGCAGTTCTTC
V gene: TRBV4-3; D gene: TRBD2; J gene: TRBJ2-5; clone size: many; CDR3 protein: CASSPFRTSGSTLGTQYF; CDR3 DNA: TGCGCCAGCAGCCCTTTTAGGACTAGCGGATCTACCTTGGGGACCCAGTACTTC
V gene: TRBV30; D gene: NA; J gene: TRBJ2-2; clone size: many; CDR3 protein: CAWSVLATGELFF; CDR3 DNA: TGTGCCTGGAGTGTACTAGCTACCGGGGAGCTGTTTTTT
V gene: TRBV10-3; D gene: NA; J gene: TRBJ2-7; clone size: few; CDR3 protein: CAARQDSYEQYF; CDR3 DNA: TGTGCCGCCCGACAGGATTCCTACGAGCAGTACTTC
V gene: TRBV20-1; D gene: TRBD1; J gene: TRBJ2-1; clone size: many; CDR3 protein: CSARDRQGYNEQFF; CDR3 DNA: TGCAGTGCTAGAGATCGACAGGGCTACAATGAGCAGTTCTTC
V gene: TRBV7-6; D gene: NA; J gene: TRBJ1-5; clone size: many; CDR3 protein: CASSPGQYNQPQHF; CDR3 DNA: TGTGCCAGCAGCCCGGGACAATATAATCAGCCCCAGCATTTT
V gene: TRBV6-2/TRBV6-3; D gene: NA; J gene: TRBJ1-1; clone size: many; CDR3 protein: CASSAALGWGADTEAFF; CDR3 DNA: TGTGCCAGCAGTGCCGCTTTAGGATGGGGGGCTGACACTGAAGCTTTCTTT
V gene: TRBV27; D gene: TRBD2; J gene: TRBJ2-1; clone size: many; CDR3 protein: CASSPGGYSYNEQFF; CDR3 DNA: TGTGCCAGCAGCCCGGGGGGATACTCCTACAATGAGCAGTTCTTC
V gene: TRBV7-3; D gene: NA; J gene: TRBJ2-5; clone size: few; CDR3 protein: CASSLEGSGETQYF; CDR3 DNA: TGTGCCAGCAGCTTAGAGGGGTCCGGGGAGACCCAGTACTTC
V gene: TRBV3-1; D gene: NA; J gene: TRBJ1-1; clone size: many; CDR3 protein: CASSPKTPFRDIRRNTEAFF; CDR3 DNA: TGTGCCAGCAGCCCTAAGACCCCCTTCCGGGACATAAGGCGGAACACTGAAGCTTTCTTT
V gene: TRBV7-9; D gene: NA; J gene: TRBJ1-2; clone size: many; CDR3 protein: CASSLSEREGRHGYTF; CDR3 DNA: TGTGCCAGCAGCTTATCGGAGAGGGAAGGTCGCCACGGCTACACCTTC
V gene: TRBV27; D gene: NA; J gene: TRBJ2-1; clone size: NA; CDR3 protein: CASSFSMSHNEQFF; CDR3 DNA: TGTGCCAGCAGTTTTTCGATGTCTCACAATGAGCAGTTCTTC
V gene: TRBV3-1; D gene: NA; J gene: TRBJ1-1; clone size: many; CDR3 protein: CASSRGGYLNTEAFF; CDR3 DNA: TGTGCCAGTTCTCGAGGGGGGTACTTGAACACTGAAGCTTTCTTT
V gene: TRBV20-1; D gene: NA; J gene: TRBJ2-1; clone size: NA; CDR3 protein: CSSVGNPSISSYNEQFF; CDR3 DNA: TGCAGCTCGGTGGGGAACCCATCGATAAGCTCCTACAATGAGCAGTTCTTC
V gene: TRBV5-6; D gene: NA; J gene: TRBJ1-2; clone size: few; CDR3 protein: CASGRDNYGYTF; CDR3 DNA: TGTGCCAGCGGTAGGGACAACTATGGCTACACCTTC
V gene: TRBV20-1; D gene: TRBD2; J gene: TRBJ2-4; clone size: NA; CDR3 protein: CSARGGLAGGILAKNIQYF; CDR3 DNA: TGCAGTGCTAGAGGTGGACTAGCGGGAGGGATCTTAGCCAAAAACATTCAGTACTTC
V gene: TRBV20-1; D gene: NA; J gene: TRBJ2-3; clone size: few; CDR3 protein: CSARDPKDTQYF; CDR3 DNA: TGCAGTGCTAGAGATCCTAAAGATACGCAGTATTTT
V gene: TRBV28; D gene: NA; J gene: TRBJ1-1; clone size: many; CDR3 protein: CASSLNEGEAFF; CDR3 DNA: TGTGCCAGCAGTTTAAACGAGGGTGAAGCTTTCTTT
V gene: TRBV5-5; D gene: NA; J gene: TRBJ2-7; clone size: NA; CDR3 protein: CASSLGMGPLSYEQYF; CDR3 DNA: TGTGCCAGCAGCTTAGGGATGGGACCGCTCTCCTACGAGCAGTACTTC
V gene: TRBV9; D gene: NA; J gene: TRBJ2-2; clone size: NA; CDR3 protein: CASSSTPRRQGGTGELFF; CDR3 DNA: TGTGCCAGCAGCTCCACCCCCCGGCGGCAGGGAGGAACCGGGGAGCTGTTTTTT
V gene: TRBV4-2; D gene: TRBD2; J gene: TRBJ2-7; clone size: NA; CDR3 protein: CASSQEGLADSYEQYF; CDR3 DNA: TGTGCCAGCAGCCAAGAGGGACTAGCGGACTCCTACGAGCAGTACTTC
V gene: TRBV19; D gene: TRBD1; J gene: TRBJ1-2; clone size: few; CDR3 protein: CASSIIGTAYGYTF; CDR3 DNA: TGTGCCAGTAGTATAATTGGGACAGCCTATGGCTACACCTTC
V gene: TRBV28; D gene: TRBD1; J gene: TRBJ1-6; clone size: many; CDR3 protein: CASSRQDRDNSPLHF; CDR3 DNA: TGTGCCAGCAGTCGGCAGGACAGGGATAATTCACCCCTCCACTTT
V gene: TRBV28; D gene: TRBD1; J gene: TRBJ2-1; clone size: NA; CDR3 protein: CASSLYRGPYNEQFF; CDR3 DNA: TGTGCCAGCAGCTTATACAGGGGCCCCTACAATGAGCAGTTCTTC
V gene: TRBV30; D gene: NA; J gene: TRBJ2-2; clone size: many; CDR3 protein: CAWSVRVTGELFF; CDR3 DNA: TGTGCCTGGAGTGTTCGGGTTACCGGGGAGCTGTTTTTT
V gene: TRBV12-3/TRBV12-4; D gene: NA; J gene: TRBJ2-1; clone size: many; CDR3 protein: CASSLMDSPNEQFF; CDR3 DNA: TGTGCCAGCAGTTTAATGGACAGCCCCAATGAGCAGTTCTTC
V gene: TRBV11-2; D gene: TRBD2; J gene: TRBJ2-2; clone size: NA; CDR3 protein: CASSWPIGLAAKRRELFF; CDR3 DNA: TGTGCCAGCAGCTGGCCCATAGGACTAGCGGCAAAAAGAAGGGAGCTGTTTTTT
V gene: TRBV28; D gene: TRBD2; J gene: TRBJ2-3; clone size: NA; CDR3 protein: CASSLLAGQTQYF; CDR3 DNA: TGTGCCAGCAGTTTACTAGCGGGGCAAACGCAGTATTTT
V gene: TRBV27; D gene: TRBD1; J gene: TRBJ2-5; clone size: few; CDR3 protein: CASRRTGGLETQYF; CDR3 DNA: TGTGCCAGCCGACGGACAGGGGGCTTAGAGACCCAGTACTTC
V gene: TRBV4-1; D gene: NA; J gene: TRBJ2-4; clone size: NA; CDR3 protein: CASSQVSEGEAKNIQYF; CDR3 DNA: TGCGCCAGCAGCCAAGTATCTGAGGGAGAGGCCAAAAACATTCAGTACTTC
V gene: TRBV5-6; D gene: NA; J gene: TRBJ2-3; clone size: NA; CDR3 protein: CASSLAFGTDTQYF; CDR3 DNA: TGTGCCAGCAGCTTGGCTTTCGGCACAGATACGCAGTATTTT
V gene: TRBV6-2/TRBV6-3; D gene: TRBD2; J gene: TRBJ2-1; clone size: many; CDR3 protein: CASSVAGSYNEQFF; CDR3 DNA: TGTGCCAGCAGTGTAGCGGGGTCCTACAATGAGCAGTTCTTC
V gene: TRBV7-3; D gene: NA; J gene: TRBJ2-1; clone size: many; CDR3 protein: CASSPEGSYNEQFF; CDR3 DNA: TGTGCCAGCAGCCCCGAGGGGTCCTACAATGAGCAGTTCTTC
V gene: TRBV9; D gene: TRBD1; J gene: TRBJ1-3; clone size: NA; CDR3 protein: CASSVGGQGNTIYF; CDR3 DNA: TGTGCCAGCAGCGTAGGGGGACAGGGAAACACCATATATTTT
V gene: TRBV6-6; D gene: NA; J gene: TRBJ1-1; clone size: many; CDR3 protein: CASSYREGLNTEAFF; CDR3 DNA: TGTGCCAGCAGTTACCGAGAGGGGCTAAACACTGAAGCTTTCTTT
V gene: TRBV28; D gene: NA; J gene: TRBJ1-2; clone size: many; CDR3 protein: CASSPVLADTGYGYTF; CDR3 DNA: TGTGCCAGCAGTCCCGTATTGGCCGACACGGGGTATGGCTACACCTTC
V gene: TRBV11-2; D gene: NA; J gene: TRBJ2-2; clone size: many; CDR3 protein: CASSQAMSTFTGELFF; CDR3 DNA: TGTGCCAGCAGTCAAGCTATGAGTACTTTCACCGGGGAGCTGTTTTTT
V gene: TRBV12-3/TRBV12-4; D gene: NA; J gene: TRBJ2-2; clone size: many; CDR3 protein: CASSLKGAGELFF; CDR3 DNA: TGTGCCAGCAGTTTGAAAGGGGCCGGGGAGCTGTTTTTT
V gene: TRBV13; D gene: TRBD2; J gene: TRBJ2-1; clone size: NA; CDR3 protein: CASSTTTSGGSEQFF; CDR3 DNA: TGTGCCAGCAGCACAACGACTAGCGGGGGTAGTGAGCAGTTCTTC
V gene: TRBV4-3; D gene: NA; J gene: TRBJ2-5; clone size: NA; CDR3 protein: CASSQDAVRAGTQYF; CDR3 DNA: TGCGCCAGCAGCCAAGATGCGGTCAGAGCGGGGACCCAGTACTTC